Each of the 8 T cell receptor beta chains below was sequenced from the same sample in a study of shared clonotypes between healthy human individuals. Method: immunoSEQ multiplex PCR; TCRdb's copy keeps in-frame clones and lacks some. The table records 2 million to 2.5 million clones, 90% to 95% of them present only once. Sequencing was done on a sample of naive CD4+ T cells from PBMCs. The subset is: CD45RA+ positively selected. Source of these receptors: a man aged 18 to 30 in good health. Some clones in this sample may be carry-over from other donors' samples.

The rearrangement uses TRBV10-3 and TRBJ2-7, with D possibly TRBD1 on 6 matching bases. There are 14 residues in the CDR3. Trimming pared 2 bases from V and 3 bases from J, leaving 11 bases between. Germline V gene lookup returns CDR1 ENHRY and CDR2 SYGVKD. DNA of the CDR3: TGTGCCATCAGTGAGACAGGACAGAGCTACGAGCAGTACTTC. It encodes CAISETGQSYEQYF.

The CDR3 reads CAISESRELTEAFF. Here the CDR3 DNA reads TGTGCCATCAGTGAGTCTAGAGAACTCACTGAAGCTTTCTTT. The V call is TRBV10-3, the J call TRBJ1-1; D is unclear. V was cut by 0 bases and J by 4 bases, with 9 bases left in between. The CDR3 runs 14 residues. Looked up from germline, CDR1 is ENHRY and CDR2 is SYGVKD.

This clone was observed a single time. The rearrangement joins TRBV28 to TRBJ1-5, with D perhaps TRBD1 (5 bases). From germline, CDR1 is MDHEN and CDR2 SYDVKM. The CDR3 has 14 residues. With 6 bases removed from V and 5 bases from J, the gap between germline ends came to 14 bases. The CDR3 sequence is CASRPDSYDQPQHF. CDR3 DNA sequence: TGTGCCAGCAGACCAGACAGTTACGATCAGCCCCAGCATTTT.

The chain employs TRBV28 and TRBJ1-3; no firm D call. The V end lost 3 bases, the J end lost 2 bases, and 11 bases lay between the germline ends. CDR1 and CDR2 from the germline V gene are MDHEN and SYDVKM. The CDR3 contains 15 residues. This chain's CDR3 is CASSFLAAPGNTIYF. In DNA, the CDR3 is TGTGCCAGCAGTTTCCTGGCAGCCCCTGGAAACACCATATATTTT.

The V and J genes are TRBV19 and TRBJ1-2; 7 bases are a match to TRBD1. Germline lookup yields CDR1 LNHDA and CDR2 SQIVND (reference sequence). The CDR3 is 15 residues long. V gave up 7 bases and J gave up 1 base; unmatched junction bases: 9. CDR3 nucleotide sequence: TGTGCCAGTACTCCCGGCAGGGGGATTAACTATGGCTACACCTTC. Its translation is CASTPGRGINYGYTF.

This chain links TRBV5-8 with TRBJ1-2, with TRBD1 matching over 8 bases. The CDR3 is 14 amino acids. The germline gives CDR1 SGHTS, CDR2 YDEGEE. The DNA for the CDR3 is TGTGCGACCGACCGGACAGGGCCGAACTATGGCTACACCTTC. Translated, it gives CATDRTGPNYGYTF.

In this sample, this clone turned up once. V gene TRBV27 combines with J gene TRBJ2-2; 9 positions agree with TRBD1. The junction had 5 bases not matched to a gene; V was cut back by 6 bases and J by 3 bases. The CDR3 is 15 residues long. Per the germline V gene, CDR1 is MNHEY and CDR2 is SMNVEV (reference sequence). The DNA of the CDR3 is TGTGCCAGCAGGCGGGGACAGGGTTACACCGGGGAGCTGTTTTTT. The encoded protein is CASRRGQGYTGELFF.

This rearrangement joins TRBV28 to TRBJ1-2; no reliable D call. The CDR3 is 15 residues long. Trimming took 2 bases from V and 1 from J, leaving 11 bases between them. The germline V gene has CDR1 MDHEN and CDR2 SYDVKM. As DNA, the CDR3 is TGTGCCAGCAGTTTAAACCCGGGAGTTAACTATGGCTACACCTTC. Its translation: CASSLNPGVNYGYTF.